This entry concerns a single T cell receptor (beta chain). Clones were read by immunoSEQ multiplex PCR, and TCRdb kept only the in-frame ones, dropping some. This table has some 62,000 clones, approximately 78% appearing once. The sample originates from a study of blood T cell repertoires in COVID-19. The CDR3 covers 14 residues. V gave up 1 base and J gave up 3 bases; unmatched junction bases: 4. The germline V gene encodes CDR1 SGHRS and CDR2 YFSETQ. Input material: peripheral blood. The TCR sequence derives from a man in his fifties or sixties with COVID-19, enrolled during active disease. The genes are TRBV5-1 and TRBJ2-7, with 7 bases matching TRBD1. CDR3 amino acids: CASSLRGQYYEQYF. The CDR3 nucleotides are TGCGCCAGCAGCTTGAGGGGACAGTACTACGAGCAGTACTTC.